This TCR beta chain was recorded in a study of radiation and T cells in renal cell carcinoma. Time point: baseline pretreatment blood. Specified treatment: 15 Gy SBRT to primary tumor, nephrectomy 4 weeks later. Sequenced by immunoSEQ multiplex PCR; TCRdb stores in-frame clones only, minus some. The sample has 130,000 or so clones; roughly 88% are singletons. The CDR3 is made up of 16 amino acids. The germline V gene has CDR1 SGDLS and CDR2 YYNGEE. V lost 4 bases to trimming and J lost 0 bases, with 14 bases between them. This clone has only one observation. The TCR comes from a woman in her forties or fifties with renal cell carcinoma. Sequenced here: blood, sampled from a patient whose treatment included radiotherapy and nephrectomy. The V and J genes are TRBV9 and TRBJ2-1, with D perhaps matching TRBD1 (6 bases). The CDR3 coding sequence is TGTGCCAGCAGCAGGACCGGACAGAGCTCCTACAATGAGCAGTTCTTC. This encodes CASSRTGQSSYNEQFF.